What follows describes a single T cell receptor (beta chain). At one of its ends the junction is not consistent with the germline gene, which may arise from a read error. This sample is part of a study of cytomegalovirus exposure and HLA in healthy donors. About the research overall: Of all 398 donors who were genotyped, roughly 81% belonged to the Caucasian-associated ancestry cluster.

The PCR used 60 Vbeta and 13 Jbeta primers. TCRdb's copy holds only in-frame clones and misses some; the assay was immunoSEQ multiplex PCR. The sample lists about 160,000 clones; approximately 80% were seen once. CDR1 is SEHNR, CDR2 FQNEAQ, per germline (reference sequence). This CDR3 is built from 14 residues. The TCR sequence derives from a young woman in good health and CMV-seropositive. This chain connects TRBV7-9 to TRBJ2-7; the match to TRBD2 covers 8 bases. The sequencing input was PBMCs. CDR3 region: CSSSSSGGVYEQYF. CDR3 coding DNA: TGTTCCAGCAGCTCCAGCGGGGGAGTTTACGAGCAGTACTTC. Filled out from reference TRBV7-9 and TRBJ2-7, the complete variable domain reads DTGVSQNPRHKITKRGQNVTFRCDPISEHNRLYWYRQTLGQGPEFLTYFQNEAQLEKSRLLSDRFSAERPKGSFSTLEIQRTEQGDSAMYLCSSSSSGGVYEQYFGPGTRLTVT.